These 29 T cell receptor beta chains were all obtained from the same sample, sequenced in a study of shared clonotypes between healthy human individuals. Positively selected for CCR7, the CD45RO-negative cells used as naive CD8 cells excluded terminally differentiated effector memory CD45RA+ cells. The method was immunoSEQ multiplex PCR; TCRdb's version includes in-frame clones alone and lacks a portion of them. The table includes just over 2,000,000 clones, roughly 94% detected once. Sample: naive CD8+ T cells sorted from blood. Source of these receptors: a man in his late teens or twenties in good health.

The V gene is TRBV30, the J gene TRBJ1-6, with TRBD1 identical over 7 bases. This CDR3 has 18 amino acids. V lost 1 base, J lost 7 bases, and 16 bases stayed unmatched. The germline V gene encodes CDR1 GTSNPN and CDR2 SVGIG (reference sequence). The CDR3 protein is CAWSADRRTSPRNSPLHF. The CDR3 region has the DNA TGTGCCTGGAGTGCGGACAGGCGGACGTCCCCCAGGAATTCACCCCTCCACTTT.

This clone was detected once. CDR3 sequence (DNA): TGTGCCAGCAGCCTCGCGACAGGGCCCAATCAGCCCCAGCATTTT. This encodes CASSLATGPNQPQHF. This chain uses TRBV6-5 with TRBJ1-5; TRBD1 aligns across 7 bases. Trimming took 6 bases from V and 3 from J; bases not matched to a gene: 8. The germline V gene encodes CDR1 MNHEY and CDR2 SVGAGI. CDR3 length: 15 amino acids.

The chain joins TRBV27 to TRBJ1-4; TRBD1 is a possible D gene (5 bases). This CDR3 is 17 amino acids long. Germline CDR1 is MNHEY and CDR2 is SMNVEV (reference sequence). V was shortened by 0 bases and J by 5 bases, with 16 bases between the two germline ends. The CDR3 DNA follows: TGTGCCAGCAGTTTATCGTCAGGGCGAGGCACCAATGAAAAACTGTTTTTT. It specifies CASSLSSGRGTNEKLFF.

The chain links TRBV10-1 to TRBJ2-7; 16 positions match TRBD2. V gave up 2 bases and J gave up 0 bases; unmatched junction bases: 13. Germline CDR1 is WNHNN and CDR2 is SYGVQD (reference sequence). The CDR3 runs 21 residues. Here the CDR3 DNA reads TGCGCCAGCAGTGAGCCCTCGTTCGGGACTAGCGGGAGGGGGAACTCCTACGAGCAGTACTTC. Translation: CASSEPSFGTSGRGNSYEQYF.

The J gene is TRBJ2-7, the V gene TRBV7-8, with 11 bases aligning to TRBD1. The V gene end was trimmed by 3 bases and the J gene end by 3 bases; junction bases not matched to a gene: 10. The CDR3 is 17 amino acids. Germline-derived CDR1 and CDR2 are SGHVS and FQNEAQ. In DNA, the CDR3 is TGTGCCAGCAGCTTCGGAGAAGGGACAGGGGGTCTCTACGAGCAGTACTTC. It is translated as CASSFGEGTGGLYEQYF.

The V gene is TRBV2, the J gene TRBJ2-7; 10 nucleotides agree with TRBD2. Trimming took 9 bases from V and 6 from J; bases not matched to a gene: 14. CDR1 is SNHLY, CDR2 FYNNEI, per germline. This CDR3 has 15 residues. In nucleotides, the CDR3 is TGTGCCAGGGGAGTTGAGGGACTAGCGTCTCGCGAGCAGTACTTC. Its translation: CARGVEGLASREQYF.

This sequence joins TRBV4-1 and TRBJ2-3, with 7 bases lining up with TRBD2. Germline trimming cut 2 bases from V and 3 bases from J; bases unmatched to any gene: 2. The CDR3 is 14 residues long. Germline CDR1 and CDR2: MGHRA and YSYEKL. This chain's CDR3 is CASSQPGGTDTQYF. CDR3 nucleotide sequence: TGCGCCAGCAGCCAACCGGGGGGTACAGATACGCAGTATTTT.

V and J are TRBV5-8 and TRBJ2-1; D tentatively reads TRBD1 or TRBD2 (5 bases each). The V end was cut by 2 bases, the J end by 4 bases, with 16 bases between. This CDR3 has 16 residues. Per germline, CDR1 SGHTS and CDR2 YDEGEE. CDR3 nucleotides: TGTGCCAGCAGCTTAGGACACCTAACGGGGTACAATGAGCAGTTCTTC. The encoded protein is CASSLGHLTGYNEQFF.

This clone was detected only once. Within the sample, other DNA sequences also encode this same CDR3. V gene TRBV5-6 combines with J gene TRBJ2-3, with D unclear. This CDR3 spans 13 amino acids. V lost 0 bases and J lost 2, with 4 bases in between. In germline, CDR1 is SGHDT, CDR2 YYEEEE. The CDR3 protein is CASSLGNTDTQYF. In DNA form, the CDR3 reads TGTGCCAGCAGCTTGGGAAACACAGATACGCAGTATTTT.

This clone was counted a single time. The chain carries TRBV5-1 and TRBJ2-7, with a weak D call TRBD2 (6 bases). The CDR3 extends over 15 amino acids. V lost 2 bases to trimming and J lost 3 bases, with 15 bases between them. CDR1 is SGHRS and CDR2 is YFSETQ in the germline V gene. DNA of the CDR3: TGCGCCAGCAGCTTACGACTAGGTATCAACTACGAGCAGTACTTC. Its protein product is CASSLRLGINYEQYF.

With respect to this clone: Additional DNA sequences in this sample encode the identical CDR3. The CDR3 region is CASSQLDRGNYGYTF. In nucleotides, the CDR3 is TGCGCCAGCAGCCAGTTGGACAGGGGGAACTATGGCTACACCTTC. The gene calls are TRBV4-1 and TRBJ1-2; 10 bases are shared with TRBD1. Germline CDR1 and CDR2: MGHRA and YSYEKL. CDR3 size: 15 residues. V gave up 3 bases and J gave up 2 bases; unmatched junction bases: 3.

The J gene is TRBJ1-5, the V gene TRBV2, with 7 bases matching TRBD1. V lost 7 bases and J lost 1; bases outside the gene matches: 4. Germline V gene data show CDR1 as SNHLY and CDR2 as FYNNEI. The CDR3 extends over 14 amino acids. CDR3 in amino acids: CASTTGQSNQPQHF. CDR3 sequence (DNA): TGTGCCAGCACCACGGGACAGAGCAATCAGCCCCAGCATTTT.

This chain uses TRBV27 with TRBJ2-3; no definite D call. Trimming shortened V by 6 bases and J by 4 bases, and 8 bases separated the two germline ends. The CDR3 loop spans 12 amino acids. CDR1 and CDR2 (germline): MNHEY, SMNVEV (reference sequence). The CDR3 spells CASRNTADTQYF. The DNA for the CDR3 is TGTGCCAGCAGGAACACTGCAGATACGCAGTATTTT.

The genes are TRBV10-1 and TRBJ2-1; 7 bases map to TRBD2. Trimming cost V 3 bases and J 7 bases; bases outside gene matches: 3. Germline V CDR1 and CDR2: WNHNN, SYGVQD (reference sequence). This CDR3 is 13 amino acids long. This CDR3 is CASSDWGGNEQFF. The CDR3 region has the DNA TGCGCCAGCAGTGATTGGGGGGGAAATGAGCAGTTCTTC.

The V and J genes are TRBV28 and TRBJ2-3; 9 bases align to TRBD2. Germline V gives CDR1 MDHEN, CDR2 SYDVKM. Germline trimming cut 5 bases from V and 4 bases from J; bases unmatched to any gene: 7. This CDR3 is built from 15 residues. CDR3 coding DNA: TGTGCCAGCAGTCTCCGGGGACTAGCTGCAGATACGCAGTATTTT. It codes for CASSLRGLAADTQYF.

This rearrangement joins TRBV28 to TRBJ2-1; D is undetermined. Looked up from germline, CDR1 is MDHEN and CDR2 is SYDVKM. V was trimmed by 6 bases and J by 6 bases, leaving 12 bases between them. The CDR3 length is 13 residues. This chain's CDR3 is CASSEIRVNEQFF. The CDR3 nucleotides are TGTGCCAGCAGCGAAATCAGAGTCAATGAGCAGTTCTTC.

Only a few counts were recorded for this clone. V and J are TRBV19 and TRBJ1-2; 7 bases line up with TRBD1. This CDR3 spans 14 amino acids. Trimming removed 4 bases from V and 5 bases from J; junction bases left unmatched: 7. CDR1 and CDR2 from the germline V gene are LNHDA and SQIVND (reference sequence). CDR3 in amino acids: CASSTGTAGYGYTF. CDR3 nucleotide sequence: TGTGCCAGTAGTACCGGGACAGCAGGGTATGGCTACACCTTC.

The chain joins TRBV19 to TRBJ1-2; weak D call: TRBD1 (5 bases). The CDR3 length is 15 residues. CDR1 is LNHDA, CDR2 SQIVND, per germline (reference sequence). V was trimmed by 5 bases and J by 3 bases, leaving 16 bases between them. The CDR3 sequence: CASSAPLGRDYGYTF. The CDR3 nucleotides read TGTGCCAGTAGTGCCCCCCTGGGACGGGACTATGGCTACACCTTC. The full variable domain, completed using reference TRBV19 and TRBJ1-2, is DGGITQSPKYLFRKEGQNVTLSCEQNLNHDAMYWYRQDPGQGLRLIYYSQIVNDFQKGDIAEGYSVSREKKESFPLTVTSAQKNPTAFYLCASSAPLGRDYGYTFGSGTRLTVV.

This clone was counted once. The chain is built from TRBV12-5 and TRBJ2-3; D is undetermined. The germline V and J ends were trimmed by 1 base and 2 bases, with 13 bases remaining between them. This CDR3 has 16 amino acids. Germline V gene sequence: CDR1 LGHNT, CDR2 FRNRAP. The CDR3 here is CASGLEVTTFTDTQYF. Written as DNA, the CDR3 is TGTGCTAGTGGTTTGGAGGTAACTACCTTCACAGATACGCAGTATTTT.

This clone was seen a single time. The rearrangement joins TRBV6-1 to TRBJ2-5; possibly TRBD1 for D (6 bases). This CDR3 has 14 amino acids. The germline gives CDR1 MNHNS, CDR2 SASEGT. Trimming cost V 4 bases and J 5 bases, with 14 bases left between them. DNA of the CDR3: TGTGCCAGCAGTGGGTTAGGGGGACGGGAGACCCAGTACTTC. It is translated as CASSGLGGRETQYF.

CDR3 nucleotide sequence: TGTGCCAGCAGCAAACGGGAATCCCCCGGGGAGCTGTTTTTT. This codes for CASSKRESPGELFF. The gene calls are TRBV13 and TRBJ2-2, with D perhaps TRBD2 (5 bases). Trimming took 5 bases from V and 6 from J, leaving 13 bases between them. CDR1 is PRHDT and CDR2 is FYEKMQ in the germline V gene (reference sequence). The CDR3 sequence is 14 residues long.

The rearrangement uses TRBV5-4 and TRBJ2-1; D is undetermined. Between the trimmed V and J ends, which lost 2 bases and 2 bases, there was a span of 11 bases. Germline lookup yields CDR1 SGHNT and CDR2 YYREEE (reference sequence). There are 15 residues in the CDR3. The CDR3 loop reads CASSLLAGAYNEQFF. The DNA for the CDR3 is TGTGCCAGCAGCTTACTGGCTGGGGCCTACAATGAGCAGTTCTTC.

On this clone itself: Other DNA sequences within the sample encode an identical CDR3. The chain employs TRBV10-2 and TRBJ2-1, with no clear D. CDR1 and CDR2 from the germline V gene are WSHSY and SAAADI. The CDR3 loop spans 12 amino acids. V dropped 8 bases and J dropped 1 base, with 6 bases sitting between them. The CDR3 bases are TGCGCCAGCCGGAGATCCTACAATGAGCAGTTCTTC. As protein: CASRRSYNEQFF.

This clone was observed a single time. V usage is TRBV11-2 and J usage is TRBJ2-7; possible D gene TRBD1, 6 bases. The CDR3 spans 15 residues. From germline, CDR1 is SGHAT and CDR2 FQNNGV. V dropped 5 bases and J dropped 2 bases, with 16 bases sitting between them. CDR3 DNA sequence: TGTGCCAGCAGCACACTACAGGGTGAGGCCTACGAGCAGTACTTC. Translating gives CASSTLQGEAYEQYF.

On this clone itself: Other DNA sequences of this sample code for an identical CDR3. The chain couples TRBV19 to TRBJ2-5; D could derive from TRBD1 or TRBD2 (5 bases each). Trimming pared 3 bases from V and 5 bases from J, leaving 13 bases between. CDR3 size: 14 residues. CDR1 LNHDA and CDR2 SQIVND come from the germline V gene (reference sequence). The CDR3 here is CASSIGTGLETQYF. CDR3 bases: TGTGCCAGTAGTATCGGGACCGGCCTGGAGACCCAGTACTTC.

V is TRBV4-3 and J is TRBJ2-7; 7 bases are shared with TRBD1. Germline CDR1 reads LGHNA; CDR2 reads YSLEER. The CDR3 totals 14 residues. V lost 3 bases to trimming and J lost 3 bases; unmatched junction nucleotides: 5. The CDR3 reads CASSQMRTGYEQYF. CDR3 DNA sequence: TGCGCCAGCAGCCAGATGAGGACAGGCTACGAGCAGTACTTC.

V and J are TRBV6-1 and TRBJ1-1; no clear D gene. V lost 0 bases and J 1 base, leaving 6 bases between the germline ends. CDR1 is MNHNS and CDR2 is SASEGT in the germline V gene. The CDR3 spans 14 residues. The CDR3 loop is CASSEAGENTEAFF. CDR3 in DNA: TGTGCCAGCAGTGAAGCGGGAGAGAACACTGAAGCTTTCTTT.

This sequence joins TRBV9 and TRBJ2-7; D is perhaps TRBD2 (5 bases). Germline V gene sequence: CDR1 SGDLS, CDR2 YYNGEE. Trimming stripped 0 bases from V and 5 bases from J, with 15 bases between. This CDR3 spans 15 amino acids. Here the CDR3 DNA reads TGTGCCAGCAGCGTAGCTACGGCTAGCTTGGACGAGCAGTACTTC. Protein product: CASSVATASLDEQYF.

The chain links TRBV19 to TRBJ2-7; D gene uncertain. Germline CDR1 is LNHDA and CDR2 is SQIVND (reference sequence). The CDR3 length is 15 residues. V was cut by 3 bases and J by 2 bases, with 14 bases left in between. The DNA of the CDR3 is TGTGCCAGTAGTATTACGCCAGACGATACCTACGAGCAGTACTTC. Its translation is CASSITPDDTYEQYF.